These 10 T cell receptor beta chains share one sample of origin, sequenced in a study of CD8+ T cells in alopecia areata. Following RNA extraction, reverse transcription yielded cDNA that acted as the sequencing template. TCRdb keeps only in-frame clones here, not all; method: immunoSEQ multiplex PCR. The sample has approximately 58,000 clones, 40% to 50% seen once. The sample comprised NKG2D-low CD8+ T cells sorted from blood. Receptors were obtained from a human donor with alopecia areata.

V usage is TRBV9 and J usage is TRBJ2-7; D might be TRBD2 (6 bases). The CDR3 extends over 14 amino acids. Germline V gene data show CDR1 as SGDLS and CDR2 as YYNGEE. With 0 bases removed from V and 0 bases from J, the gap between germline ends came to 7 bases. DNA of the CDR3: TGTGCCAGCAGCGTAGACGGGAGCTCCTACGAGCAGTACTTC. This sequence encodes CASSVDGSSYEQYF.

The V call is TRBV29-1, the J call TRBJ1-2, with 7 bases identical to TRBD1. V trimming: 0 bases; J trimming: 4 bases; junction bases outside the gene matches: 8. The germline V gene has CDR1 SQVTM and CDR2 ANQGSEA. The CDR3 is 15 residues long. CDR3 in DNA: TGCAGCGTTGAAGATTACAAGGACAGGACCTATGGCTACACCTTC. Translated, it gives CSVEDYKDRTYGYTF. Full variable domain (remainder filled in from reference TRBV29-1 and TRBJ1-2): SAVISQKPSRDICQRGTSLTIQCQVDSQVTMMFWYRQQPGQSLTLIATANQGSEATYESGFVIDKFPISRPNLTFSTLTVSNMSPEDSSIYLCSVEDYKDRTYGYTFGSGTRLTVV.

This clone was counted between two and nine times. The V gene is TRBV28, the J gene TRBJ1-5, with a weak D call TRBD1 (6 bases). Germline V lookup: CDR1 MDHEN, CDR2 SYDVKM. The CDR3 covers 15 residues. Trimming stripped 10 bases from V and 3 bases from J, with 19 bases between. CDR3 sequence: CATTTQTGYNQPQHF. The CDR3 nucleotides read TGTGCCACCACTACCCAGACAGGCTACAATCAGCCCCAGCATTTT.

V usage is TRBV4-1 and J usage is TRBJ2-1; D gene ambiguous. Germline CDR1 and CDR2: MGHRA and YSYEKL. This CDR3 contains 13 residues. The V end lost 0 bases, the J end lost 9 bases, and 9 bases lay between the germline ends. CDR3 amino acids: CASSQEYGFEQFF. The DNA for the CDR3 is TGCGCCAGCAGCCAAGAGTACGGGTTTGAGCAGTTCTTC.

The rearrangement uses TRBV30 and TRBJ1-4, with TRBD1 as a possible D gene (5 bases). V was cut by 0 bases and J by 0 bases, with 8 bases left in between. Germline assignment: CDR1 GTSNPN and CDR2 SVGIG (reference sequence). There are 15 residues in the CDR3. CDR3: CAWSVGTATNEKLFF. CDR3 bases: TGTGCCTGGAGTGTAGGGACGGCAACTAATGAAAAACTGTTTTTT.

This clone rates as medium-sized. The J gene is TRBJ2-7, the V gene TRBV27, with 12 positions matching TRBD2. The germline V gene encodes CDR1 MNHEY and CDR2 SMNVEV (reference sequence). This CDR3 has 16 amino acids. Germline trimming cut 3 bases from V and 4 bases from J; bases unmatched to any gene: 7. The CDR3 protein is CASSFLAGGPRYEQYF. Written as DNA, the CDR3 is TGTGCCAGCAGTTTCCTAGCGGGAGGGCCCAGGTACGAGCAGTACTTC.

The chain couples TRBV7-8 to TRBJ2-7; D might be TRBD2 (5 bases). The CDR3 consists of 19 residues. Trimming took 4 bases from V and 7 from J, leaving 32 bases between them. Germline V gene lookup returns CDR1 SGHVS and CDR2 FQNEAQ. As DNA, the CDR3 is TGTGCCAGCAGCTCTTCGGTCGGACTTTTGACTGACCGCCTTTTGGAGCAGTACTTC. The encoded protein is CASSSSVGLLTDRLLEQYF.

This clone was recorded a few times. J is TRBJ1-2 and V is TRBV29-1, with D possibly TRBD1 on 6 matching bases. Germline V gene lookup returns CDR1 SQVTM and CDR2 ANQGSEA. Trimming removed 1 base at V and 5 bases at J, with 8 bases between. The CDR3 spans 12 residues. For the CDR3, the DNA is TGCAGCGTTGAAGCAGGACAGTATGGCTACACCTTC. It codes for CSVEAGQYGYTF.

This clone was found once. This sequence joins TRBV7-2 and TRBJ2-7; D may be TRBD1 (6 bases). V was pared by 5 bases and J by 2 bases, with 16 bases between. This CDR3 has 15 residues. CDR1 is SGHTA and CDR2 is FQGNSA in the germline V gene. The CDR3 DNA follows: TGTGCCAGCAGCCCGATCCGACAGGTCGCCTACGAGCAGTACTTC. It encodes CASSPIRQVAYEQYF.

The chain carries TRBV6-4 and TRBJ2-1, with 10 bases that match TRBD2. Germline assignment: CDR1 MRHNA and CDR2 SNTAGT. Trimming removed 0 bases from V and 8 bases from J; junction bases left unmatched: 4. The CDR3 extends over 15 amino acids. CDR3 region: CASSDSSSGSYEQFF. The CDR3 DNA sequence: TGTGCCAGCAGTGACTCCTCTAGCGGGAGCTATGAGCAGTTCTTC.